What follows describes a single T cell receptor beta chain. Its antigen is unknown. Base qualities are not provided; no much larger clone lies one nucleotide away. The cohort consisted of 650 to 850 healthy bone marrow donors. At the time of sampling, every cohort member was nominally healthy, though immune exposures that went unrecorded were likely present. The donor tested CMV seronegative and was one of the 352 seronegative cohort members. A peripheral blood sample was provided by each donor, and peripheral blood mononuclear cells were used for TCR beta sequencing. Genomic DNA was extracted from the blood cell samples with the Qiagen DNeasy Blood Extraction Kit. The entry originates in a study of cytomegalovirus exposure and HLA in healthy donors (dated 2017 in TCRdb). Describing the broader study: In an earlier analysis of approximately 500 of the donors, 276 Gb of sequence data and 95 million to 130 million unique TCR beta sequences from 150 million to 200 million T cells were reported. Around 330 gigabases of sequencing data and approximately 92 million unique TCR sequences made up an early release that covered over 550 HLA-typed donors. The genetic ancestry cluster associated with self-reported Caucasian donors included 81% of the 300 to 450 genotyped donors. The study aimed to test whether cataloging public T cell receptors could reveal signatures of past pathogen exposure. Using immunosequencing, the study profiled T cell repertoires from some 670 subjects and related those repertoires to cytomegalovirus serostatus. A separate validation cohort of approximately 130 different subjects was used in addition to the 666-subject first cohort. To predict cytomegalovirus infection status, the study combined high-throughput TCR immunosequencing, statistical association of individual TCRs with disease status, and machine learning. In a later analysis, previously published TCR beta repertoires from hundreds of donors were re-analyzed and high-resolution HLA genotyping was added so that TCR occurrence patterns could be studied. In the later analysis, no new phenotypic data were used to find candidate immune exposures; instead, reliance was placed on TCR beta sequences and their occurrence across donors. To decide whether each TCR beta V gene segment behaved as functional or pseudogenic, an earlier analysis of some 580 of the donors relied on high-throughput TCR beta sequencing. Donor age, sex, ethnicity and CMV serostatus were compiled together with the repertoire data. Genome-wide SNP genotypes for about 60% of the roughly 700 donors were used in a later genetic analysis, which treated that subset as a discovery cohort. Every discovery cohort repertoire had been produced on one sequencing platform. Class I and class II HLA loci were covered by the typing at four-digit resolution. The number of donors typed differed by locus, with 629-630 for A, B, C, DRB1 and DQB1, over 500 for DQA1, 600 to 610 for DPA1, and 472 for DPB1. Because of strong linkage in the cohort, five DR-DQ haplotypes were treated as single units for association and clustering. Among 300 to 500 genotyped donors of the cohort, an average of around 250,000 unique TCR beta nucleotide sequences was sequenced per donor, of which roughly 17% were non-productive.

General conclusions and limits of the study: A group of highly shared sequence variants was considered likely to be a technical artifact of the sequencing pipeline. According to a later genetic analysis, donors in an Asian-associated ancestry cluster had fewer N-insertions in productive TCRs than the roughly 660-donor mean. The cohort was sequenced for TCR beta chains only, and without alpha or paired-chain data the features that could be detected were limited. In a later analysis, HLA-associated TCR beta chains were found to be more clonally expanded and to have lower generation probabilities than equally common non-associated chains. The study gave a list of about 160 TCR beta chains associated with cytomegalovirus. According to the authors, the approach could potentially be generalized to other disease states and immunological phenotypes. In a later genetic analysis, a missense DCLRE1C variant was associated with V-gene and J-gene trimming of TCR beta chains, and the association was replicated in an independent cohort. A further reported finding was that TCR beta sequences accurately predicted the HLA-A and HLA-B alleles for most subjects in the first cohort. Cytomegalovirus status was reported to be diagnosed by the classifier with high specificity and sensitivity in both the original and validation cohorts. Several of the top co-occurrence clusters appeared to be linked to parvovirus B19, influenza, CMV and Epstein-Barr virus, according to a later analysis. The earlier analysis of about 600 of the donors excluded approximately 15 rarely observed V segments, including chromosome 9 orphons, because counts were too low. In an earlier analysis of 587 of the donors, most TCR beta V segments appeared in productive rearrangements about 90% or about 30% of the time, broadly matching IMGT annotations. CMV serostatus was the only immune exposure information available for the cohort. Linkage disequilibrium might explain the correlated functional status among segregating V segments, but an unknown experimental factor could not be excluded. Most TCR sequences were seen in very few donors, while some public TCRs were found in many individuals. Because some donors lacked HLA typing at each locus, the association tests relied only on the typed subset. Specific HLA alleles were associated with some 15,000 TCR beta sequences at a false discovery rate of 0.05 in a later analysis. Assigning TCR associations to individual alleles was difficult when HLA alleles, especially DR and DQ, strongly co-occurred. A few of the identified cytomegalovirus-associated TCR beta chains were confirmed in vitro to be specific for cytomegalovirus antigens. A later analysis found that TCR association rates varied across HLA loci, with DRB1 alleles showing the most associated TCRs and HLA-C alleles the fewest. Some IMGT-functional V segments, including TRBV6-2 and TRBV6-3, could not be told apart with the 87-base-pair reads, so those segments were excluded. According to a later analysis, most CMV-associated TCR beta chains appeared to be HLA-restricted, and the HLA associations seemed to be driven largely by CMV exposure. Presence/absence analyses assumed roughly uniform sequencing depth across donors, an assumption that may not hold.

Library method: the immunoSEQ multiplex PCR assay. For the multiplex PCR, a mixture combining 60 forward primers for TCR Vbeta segments and 13 reverse primers for TCR Jbeta segments was used. Amplification of the CDR3 region of rearranged TCR beta genes was performed with a multiplex PCR assay on genomic DNA. The amplified TCR beta libraries were sequenced on the Illumina HiSeq System as 87-base-pair reads. The source study handled its data this way. A later analysis counted 65 million to 90 million unique TCR beta chains across the 650 to 800 repertoires, and some 11 million of these chains were shared by at least two donors. A nearest-neighbor algorithm error-corrected the raw reads and collapsed the reads into unique sequences, merging closely related sequences to remove PCR and sequencing errors. To assign V, D and J gene segments, CDR3 sequences were aligned to IMGT reference sequences. For a sequence to be retained, a match of at least six nucleotides was required to both a V gene segment and a J gene segment. A rearrangement counted as productive if the CDR3 had no stop codons and remained in frame with V and J, and every other rearrangement counted as non-productive. Following IMGT convention, CDR3 was defined as the stretch from the second conserved V-encoded cysteine to the conserved J-encoded phenylalanine. The earlier analysis of a few hundred of the donors excluded any sequence lacking an unambiguous match to a single V gene segment. An earlier analysis of just under 600 of the donors called V segments functional above 56.7% productive rearrangements and segregating when the between-donor standard deviation exceeded 5%. A statistical classification framework was built for diagnosing cytomegalovirus status from the catalog of TCR beta chain sequences. In a later analysis, V and J genes were assigned by comparing TCR nucleotide sequences against IMGT/GENE-DB human TR gene sequences. Using the TCRdist pipeline, a later analysis assigned CDR3 sequences along with most-parsimonious VDJ recombination scenarios. A later analysis defined each TCR beta chain by its CDR3 amino acid sequence plus V-gene family, and excluded reads lacking a unique V-gene family. As a way to deal with suspected cross-contamination and a sequencing artifact, a later analysis dropped more than 500 nucleotide sequences that were highly shared and had low generation probability. In a later analysis, a clonal expansion index for each public chain was calculated from normalized within-repertoire ranks of inferred template counts. Generation probabilities in a later analysis came from a VDJ recombination model fitted to out-of-frame rearrangements, and those results were checked against IGoR. In a later analysis, TCR-TCR, TCR-HLA and TCR-CMV co-occurrence was scored with hypergeometric tests, and a repertoire-size bias correction was applied to TCR pairs. In a later analysis, false discovery rates were estimated by permuting HLA or CMV assignments 20 times. A later analysis grouped co-occurring TCRs with DBSCAN, adding TCRdist sequence similarity when clustering within HLA-allele-positive subsets. For co-occurrence clustering, repertoires with fewer than 30,000 or more than 120,000 public chains were excluded, along with about five repertoires with anomalous nucleotide sharing. TCRdb mirrors the immuneACCESS table, restricted to in-frame sequences. Some clones are absent from its copies; in checked studies, under half trace to an unresolved V gene, and the reason for the others is unknown. That table supplies the V and J calls and clone size; D and trimming were determined from the DNA. Counted in this sample were some 130,000 clones; around 75% of them appeared once. In total, the top ten clones hold over 3% of the sample.

Including cysteine and phenylalanine, the CDR3 has 15 amino acids. Only CDR3 DNA is held: 45 bases, read in frame from base 1. Based on the germline V gene, the CDR1 and CDR2 sequences are SGHDT and YYEEEE. V loses 2 bases of germline sequence and J loses 8 bases, and the interval between the two ends is 19 bases. This TCR was recovered from a man aged 40-49 years in good health and CMV-seronegative. Sequencing was done on a sample of PBMCs. The chain is assembled from TRBV5-6 and TRBJ1-2; no D gene can be assigned with confidence. The CDR3 region: CASSFRPEGREGYTF. The sequence in DNA is TGTGCCAGCAGCTTTCGACCGGAGGGAAGGGAAGGCTACACCTTC.